These 30 T cell receptor beta chains share one sample of origin, sequenced in a study of CD8+ T cells in alopecia areata. RNA extraction and reverse transcription yielded cDNA as sequencing template. Here immunoSEQ multiplex PCR was the method, and the copy in TCRdb shows in-frame clones only, minus some. This sample comprises about 270,000 clones, none seen once only. Cells that came from pooled cutaneous lymph nodes were sorted using CD4, CD8alpha, NKG2D, NKG2ACE and other markers. Material: CD4+ T cells sorted from a lymph node. The origin of the receptors is a C3H/HeJ mouse with alopecia areata. The mouse strain carries the MHC haplotype H2-k.

This clone was seen more than once but under ten times. Gene and germline names: mouse. The sequence runs out 4 residues before the end of the CDR3; the remainder is reconstructed from the germline J gene. Other nucleotide sequences in the sample specify the same CDR3. The J gene is TRBJ2-1, the V gene TRBV13-1; a possible D gene is TRBD1 (6 bases). The CDR3 is 14 amino acids. V lost 0 bases and J 5 bases, leaving 9 bases between the germline ends. Per germline, CDR1 NSHNY and CDR2 SYGAGN. The part of the CDR3 DNA that was read is TGTGCCAGCAGTGATGGAGGGGGAGATGCT. Its translation is CASSDGGGDA. The whole CDR3 is CASSDGGGDAEQFF.

Turning to this clone: These gene names are mouse names. The read ends 4 residues early relative to the CDR3; the germline J gene fills the gap. The chain joins TRBV13-1 to TRBJ1-2, with 7 bases that match TRBD1. V was clipped by 4 bases and J by 0 bases; unmatched bases: 6. The length of the CDR3 is 15 residues. From germline, CDR1 is NSHNY and CDR2 SYGAGN. The sequenced part of the CDR3 DNA is TGTGCCAGCAGTATAGTCGGGACAGCAAACTCC. Amino acid sequence: CASSIVGTANS. The whole CDR3 sequence is CASSIVGTANSDYTF.

This clone appeared a few times. Each gene name is a mouse one. The read is 4 residues too short to cover the CDR3 end, so that end is filled in from the germline J gene. This chain links TRBV13-1 with TRBJ2-2; the match to TRBD2 covers 8 bases. V gave up 4 bases and J gave up 3 bases; unmatched junction bases: 5. CDR1 and CDR2 from the germline V gene are NSHNY and SYGAGN. The CDR3 sequence is 15 residues long. CDR3 sequence: CASSTGGRHTGQLYF. The covered CDR3 bases are TGTGCCAGCAGTACGGGGGGGCGCCACACCGGG.

This clone was detected only a few times. Germline and genes: mouse. The CDR3 sequence: CAWNQGSYAEQFF. The sequenced CDR3 bases are TGTGCCTGGAACCAGGGGTCCTATGCT. The chain carries TRBV31 and TRBJ2-1; possibly TRBD1 for D (6 bases). The CDR3 end is not reached by the read, which stops 4 residues before it; the germline J gene fills it in. Germline CDR1 reads GKSSPN; CDR2 reads SITVG. Trimming removed 4 bases from V and 3 bases from J, with 10 bases in between. The CDR3 sequence is 13 residues long.

This clone was seen more than once but under ten times. Gene names follow the mouse nomenclature. The read ends 4 residues shy of where the CDR3 ends; the end is completed using the germline J gene. Other DNA sequences within the sample encode an identical CDR3. The genes are TRBV1 and TRBJ2-1, with D maybe TRBD2 (7 bases). V lost 1 base, J lost 1 base, and 8 bases lay in between. The CDR3 is made up of 15 amino acids. Germline V gene data show CDR1 as NSQYPW and CDR2 as LRSPGD (reference sequence). CDR3 residues: CTCSAGGANYAEQFF. The CDR3 bases that were read are TGCACCTGCAGTGCAGGGGGGGCCAACTATGCT.

This clone was seen a handful of times. Gene and germline names: mouse. With the read ending 4 residues before the CDR3 end, the germline J gene is used to fill in that end. The chain employs TRBV13-3 and TRBJ2-7, with 10 bases aligning to TRBD2. The CDR3 length is 14 residues. CDR1 and CDR2 (germline): NNHDY, SYVADS. The CDR3: CASARTGGQYEQYF. Incomplete CDR3 DNA: TGTGCCAGCGCCAGGACTGGGGGTCAATAT.

A note on this clone: Genes and germline come from the mouse. The CDR3 end falls 4 residues outside the read, so it is completed with the germline J gene. J is TRBJ2-5 and V is TRBV5; D is undetermined. Trimming left V 5 bases short and J 1 base short, with 4 bases between. Germline V gives CDR1 LGHNA, CDR2 YNLKQL (reference sequence). This CDR3 is 12 amino acids long. CDR3 sequence: CASSKDQDTQYF. CDR3 DNA, as far as it was read: TGTGCCAGCAGCAAGGACCAAGAC.

For this clone: Gene names are mouse gene names. The read terminates 4 residues ahead of where the CDR3 ends, so the germline J gene completes it. The J gene is TRBJ2-1, the V gene TRBV19; TRBD2 is a possible D gene (5 bases). Deletions cut 2 bases from V and 2 bases from J, with 8 bases between. The length of the CDR3 is 14 residues. The germline V gene encodes CDR1 FNHDT and CDR2 SITEND (reference sequence). Incomplete CDR3 DNA: TGTGCCAGCAGTATTCCGGACTACTATGCT. Translated: CASSIPDYYA. Given in full, the CDR3 is CASSIPDYYAEQFF.

Comments on this clone: Gene names and germline match the mouse. The read falls 3 residues short of the CDR3 end, and the missing part is taken from the germline J gene. Other DNA sequences in the same sample also yield this CDR3. This chain joins TRBV5 and TRBJ1-6, with 9 positions matching TRBD1. TRBJ1-6 is annotated as an ORF whose role is uncertain. V shed 4 bases and J 5 bases; nucleotides not matched to a gene: 0. Germline CDR1 and CDR2: LGHNA and YNLKQL (reference sequence). This CDR3 spans 14 amino acids. The CDR3 DNA, read in part, is TGTGCCAGCAGCCGACAGGGGGATAATTCGCCC. It yields the protein CASSRQGDNSP. The full CDR3 is CASSRQGDNSPLYF.

In its sample, this clone was seen a few times. Gene names and germline match the mouse. The read ends 4 residues early relative to the CDR3; the germline J gene fills the gap. The chain couples TRBV13-3 to TRBJ2-5; D might be TRBD2 (5 bases). Trimming shortened V by 2 bases and J by 3 bases, and 7 bases separated the two germline ends. The CDR3 consists of 13 residues. Germline V lookup: CDR1 NNHDY, CDR2 SYVADS. CDR3 bases read: TGTGCCAGCAGTGAGCCTGGGCAAGAC. Translating gives CASSEPGQD. The whole CDR3 reads CASSEPGQDTQYF.

Comments on this clone: Gene names are the mouse ones. The read terminates 4 residues before the CDR3 end, so the remaining end is supplied by the germline J gene. This chain uses TRBV13-1 with TRBJ2-1; a weak D match, TRBD2 (7 bases). The V end lost 5 bases, the J end lost 3 bases, and 9 bases lay between the germline ends. This CDR3 has 13 amino acids. Per germline, CDR1 NSHNY and CDR2 SYGAGN. CDR3 bases read: TGTGCCAGCAGAGGGGGGGGCTATGCT. Its translation is CASRGGGYA. Given in full, the CDR3 is CASRGGGYAEQFF.

Points on this clone: The gene names given are mouse names. The CDR3 end lies 4 residues beyond the end of the read and is filled in from the germline J gene. This specimen includes other DNA sequences encoding the same CDR3. The chain employs TRBV13-2 and TRBJ2-2; D unclear. The V end was cut by 2 bases, the J end by 0 bases, with 5 bases between. The CDR3 is 14 amino acids. Germline-derived CDR1 and CDR2 are NNHNN and SYGAGS (reference sequence). Partial CDR3 DNA: TGTGCCAGCGGTGACAGGACAAACACCGGG. Its protein product is CASGDRTNTG. The CDR3, in full, reads CASGDRTNTGQLYF.

This clone was recorded a few times. Mouse names are used for the genes. With the read ending 4 residues before the CDR3 end, the germline J gene is used to fill in that end. Other DNA sequences within the sample encode an identical CDR3. The chain recombines TRBV31 with TRBJ2-2; D is perhaps TRBD2 (6 bases). The CDR3 is made up of 15 amino acids. CDR1 and CDR2 from the germline V gene are GKSSPN and SITVG. V dropped 0 bases and J dropped 0 bases, with 8 bases sitting between them. The CDR3 DNA, read in part, is TGTGCCTGGAGTCTACTGGGATCAAACACCGGG. This gives the protein CAWSLLGSNTG. The complete CDR3 protein is CAWSLLGSNTGQLYF.

With regard to this clone: Here the gene names and germline are mouse. The read ends 4 residues before the CDR3 terminus; that terminus is restored from the germline J gene. At the DNA level, this CDR3 is encoded by other sequences in the same sample as well. The chain has TRBV12-1 and TRBJ2-4; 7 bases align to TRBD2. Trimming at V came to 0 bases and at J to 1 base, leaving 3 bases not matched to a gene. This CDR3 region has 15 residues. Germline-derived CDR1 and CDR2 are SGHSN and HYEKVE. CDR3 DNA (partial): TGTGCCAGCTCTCTCGCGGGGGGGGGTCAAAAC. Amino acid sequence: CASSLAGGGQN. In full, the CDR3 is CASSLAGGGQNTLYF.

Details on this clone: The gene names here belong to mouse. The sequenced fragment ends 4 residues before the CDR3 boundary, so the rest is inferred from the germline J gene. V usage is TRBV31 and J usage is TRBJ2-5; 7 bases are a match to TRBD2. The V gene's germline CDR1 is GKSSPN and CDR2 SITVG. The CDR3 runs 16 residues. With 2 bases clipped from V and 0 bases from J, the junction kept 8 bases outside the gene matches. CDR3 bases read: TGTGCCTGGAGTGGCCGGACTGGACTTAACCAAGAC. Translation: CAWSGRTGLNQD. The CDR3, in full, reads CAWSGRTGLNQDTQYF.

This clone showed up just a few times. Gene names are mouse gene names. The read comes to an end 4 residues before the CDR3 does, leaving the germline J gene to fill in the end. This chain joins TRBV13-3 and TRBJ2-2, with a tentative D call TRBD1 (6 bases). Germline lookup yields CDR1 NNHDY and CDR2 SYVADS. The CDR3 loop spans 15 amino acids. Trimming cost V 2 bases and J 0 bases, with 8 bases left between them. CDR3 region: CASSERGTNTGQLYF. CDR3 DNA, as far as it was read: TGTGCCAGCAGTGAAAGGGGGACAAACACCGGG.

Details on this clone: Gene names and germline match the mouse. The read gets to within 4 residues of the CDR3 end, and the germline J gene fills in the rest. The chain combines TRBV5 with TRBJ2-1; 11 bases are a match to TRBD2. This CDR3 region has 15 residues. Germline-derived CDR1 and CDR2 are LGHNA and YNLKQL (reference sequence). The sequenced CDR3 bases are TGTGCCAGCAGCCAAGGGACTGGGGGGTGGGCT. The encoded protein is CASSQGTGGWA. Given in full, the CDR3 is CASSQGTGGWAEQFF.

This clone was found a few times. The gene symbols are mouse symbols. The read halts 4 residues ahead of the CDR3 end, with the missing end drawn from the germline J gene. The rearrangement joins TRBV13-1 to TRBJ1-1; TRBD1 matches 7 bases. The length of the CDR3 is 15 residues. The germline CDR1 and CDR2 sequences are NSHNY and SYGAGN. J gave up 0 bases and V 2 bases, and 4 bases lay outside the gene matches. The chain's CDR3 is CASSEGDRANTEVFF. The sequenced part of the CDR3 DNA is TGTGCCAGCAGTGAGGGGGACAGAGCAAACACA.

This clone has only a few counts. Gene and germline names: mouse. The CDR3 end falls 4 residues outside the read, so it is completed with the germline J gene. The rearrangement links TRBV13-1 to TRBJ2-4, with D perhaps TRBD2 (6 bases). The V end lost 0 bases, the J end lost 1 base, and 9 bases lay between the germline ends. The CDR3 is 15 amino acids. Germline CDR1 reads NSHNY; CDR2 reads SYGAGN. Incomplete CDR3 DNA: TGTGCCAGCAGTGATGAGGCTGGGGGTCAAAAC. As protein: CASSDEAGGQN. The CDR3 as a whole reads CASSDEAGGQNTLYF.

This clone was observed a handful of times. Gene names are the mouse ones. With the read ending 3 residues before the CDR3 end, the germline J gene is used to fill in that end. The J gene is TRBJ1-6, the V gene TRBV3; 8 bases are a match to TRBD1. TRBJ1-6 is an open reading frame, and its role is uncertain. The CDR3 is made up of 18 amino acids. The trim removed 1 base at V and 0 bases at J, leaving 5 bases unmatched. In germline, CDR1 is SNHLY, CDR2 FYNGKV (reference sequence). Incomplete CDR3 DNA: TGTGCCAGCAGCTTAGTCAGGGGGCGGGTTTCCTATAATTCGCCC. Residues: CASSLVRGRVSYNSP. The whole CDR3 protein is CASSLVRGRVSYNSPLYF.

This clone was found a few times. Gene names and germline match the mouse. Sequencing ends 4 residues short of the CDR3 end; the germline J gene provides the rest. This CDR3 is also generated by other DNA sequences in the sample. The V call is TRBV13-2, the J call TRBJ1-2; TRBD1 is a possible D gene (5 bases). V lost 5 bases and J 2 bases, leaving 10 bases between the germline ends. The CDR3 runs 13 residues. Germline V CDR1 and CDR2: NNHNN, SYGAGS (reference sequence). The sequenced CDR3 bases are TGTGCCAGCGGAACAGGAGGGAACTCC. Residues: CASGTGGNS. The CDR3 in full is CASGTGGNSDYTF.

The table lists this clone with a few counts. Any gene name here is a mouse gene name. The read comes to an end 4 residues before the CDR3 does, leaving the germline J gene to fill in the end. This rearrangement joins TRBV13-2 to TRBJ2-5; TRBD2 is a possible D gene (6 bases). The length of the CDR3 is 14 residues. V lost 5 bases, J lost 0 bases, and 10 bases lay in between. In germline, CDR1 is NNHNN, CDR2 SYGAGS (reference sequence). CDR3 residues: CASGKLGNQDTQYF. The sequenced CDR3 bases are TGTGCCAGCGGAAAACTGGGTAACCAAGAC.

This clone was seen only a few times. Mouse germline and gene names are used. The read terminates 4 residues ahead of where the CDR3 ends, so the germline J gene completes it. This chain links TRBV13-3 with TRBJ2-7; TRBD2 agrees at 13 bases. Germline V CDR1 and CDR2: NNHDY, SYVADS. This CDR3 is 15 amino acids long. Germline trimming cut 3 bases from V and 0 bases from J; bases unmatched to any gene: 0. The DNA read from the CDR3 is TGTGCCAGCAGTGGGGACTGGGGGGGCTCCTAT. Encoded protein: CASSGDWGGSY. The whole CDR3 is CASSGDWGGSYEQYF.

There are a few counts of this clone. Germline and genes here are mouse. The read finishes 4 residues shy of the CDR3 end, and the germline J gene is used to complete it. Distinct nucleotide sequences in the sample also encode this CDR3. J is TRBJ2-7 and V is TRBV5, with 9 nucleotides matching TRBD1. V lost 1 base to trimming and J lost 0 bases; unmatched junction nucleotides: 1. CDR1 LGHNA and CDR2 YNLKQL come from the germline V gene (reference sequence). CDR3 length equals 15 residues. The sequenced part of the CDR3 DNA is TGTGCCAGCAGCCAAGGGGACAGGGTCTCCTAT. The encoded protein is CASSQGDRVSY. Given in full, the CDR3 is CASSQGDRVSYEQYF.

This clone was detected ten times or more. Gene names and germline match the mouse. The CDR3 region is CTCRATGGKNTEVFF. Partial CDR3 DNA: TGCACCTGCAGGGCGACAGGGGGTAAAAACACA. The rearrangement links TRBV1 to TRBJ1-1, with 9 nucleotides matching TRBD1. Read coverage stops 4 residues before the CDR3 terminus; the germline J gene supplies the remainder. The CDR3 is 15 amino acids. Losses at the gene ends were 6 bases for V and 1 base for J; bases not matched to a gene: 6. Germline V gives CDR1 NSQYPW, CDR2 LRSPGD (reference sequence).

This clone came up a few times. The gene names given are mouse names. The read is 4 residues too short to cover the CDR3 end, so that end is filled in from the germline J gene. The rearrangement joins TRBV13-2 to TRBJ2-1, with TRBD1 identical over 9 bases. CDR3 size: 16 residues. After removal of 2 bases from V and 3 bases from J, the junction contained 6 bases not matched to a gene. Germline lookup yields CDR1 NNHNN and CDR2 SYGAGS (reference sequence). The CDR3 loop is CASGDPGTGSYAEQFF. The CDR3 bases that were read are TGTGCCAGCGGTGACCCCGGGACAGGGTCCTATGCT.

As concerns this clone: Mouse germline and gene names are used. The read finishes 4 residues shy of the CDR3 end, and the germline J gene is used to complete it. V and J are TRBV19 and TRBJ2-5, with D perhaps matching TRBD1 (5 bases). This CDR3 has 14 amino acids. CDR1 and CDR2 (germline): FNHDT, SITEND (reference sequence). The part of the CDR3 DNA that was read is TGTGCCAGCAGTATTGCCAGGGAGGGGGAC. It specifies CASSIAREGD. The complete CDR3 sequence is CASSIAREGDTQYF.

Points on this clone: Germline and genes: mouse. The CDR3 is CAWSVTGGSAETLYF. CDR3 DNA (partial): TGTGCCTGGAGTGTGACTGGGGGTAGTGCAGAA. The V call is TRBV31, the J call TRBJ2-3; 9 bases match TRBD2. The read is 4 residues too short to cover the CDR3 end, so that end is filled in from the germline J gene. J gave up 0 bases and V 2 bases, and 3 bases lay outside the gene matches. The V gene's germline CDR1 is GKSSPN and CDR2 SITVG. The CDR3 contains 15 residues. Drawing the rest from reference TRBV31 and TRBJ2-3, the complete variable domain is AQTIHQWPVAEIKAVGSPLSLGCTIKGKSSPNLYWYWQATGGTLQQLFYSITVGQVESVVQLNLSASRPKDDQFILSTEKLLLSHSGFYLCAWSVTGGSAETLYFGSGTRLTVL.

Comment on this clone: Mouse gene names apply. The observed sequence ends 4 residues before the CDR3 terminus, with the missing tail filled in from the germline J gene. V usage is TRBV13-1 and J usage is TRBJ2-1, with 7 bases matching TRBD1. The CDR3 has 14 amino acids. J was trimmed by 3 bases and V by 3 bases; bases with no gene match: 3. CDR1 and CDR2 (germline): NSHNY, SYGAGN. The CDR3 bases that were read are TGTGCCAGCAGTGCTACAGGGGTCTATGCT. It codes for CASSATGVYA. The full-length CDR3 reads as CASSATGVYAEQFF.

This clone was observed a few times. Germline and genes: mouse. With the read ending 4 residues before the CDR3 end, the germline J gene is used to fill in that end. The identical CDR3 is also encoded by other nucleotide sequences in the sample. The chain joins TRBV13-3 to TRBJ1-2; D is perhaps TRBD1 (6 bases). This CDR3 has 13 amino acids. Trimming shortened V by 5 bases and J by 1 base, and 9 bases separated the two germline ends. The germline V gene encodes CDR1 NNHDY and CDR2 SYVADS. CDR3 amino acids: CASRRDKNSDYTF. The covered CDR3 bases are TGTGCCAGCAGGAGGGACAAAAACTCC.